One sample yielded the 10 T cell receptor beta chains listed below, sequenced in a study of T-cell reconstitution after alpha-beta-depleted transplantation in children. TCRbeta library preparation incorporated unique molecular identifiers. A single record per CDR3 protein comes from TCRdb applying MiXCR to the PCR reads. This table has about 500,000 distinct CDR3 sequences, approximately 32% appearing once. Source: PBMCs from the stem cell graft donor, taken from the stem cell graft. The receptors were gathered from a human donor who donated a stem cell graft to a child with aplastic anemia.

The table lists this clonotype with a few counts. The chain recombines TRBV27 with TRBJ2-1, with TRBD2 as a possible D gene (5 bases). Trimming took 4 bases from V and 9 from J, leaving 19 bases between them. The germline V gene encodes CDR1 MNHEY and CDR2 SMNVEV (reference sequence). This CDR3 is 15 amino acids long. The CDR3 is CASSSEPFGEGEQFF. In nucleotides, the CDR3 is TGTGCCAGCAGTTCAGAGCCGTTCGGCGAGGGTGAGCAGTTCTTC.

The sample holds a few counts of this clonotype. The chain carries TRBV29-1 and TRBJ2-7; no definite D call. Germline CDR1 is SQVTM and CDR2 is ANQGSEA. V gave up 5 bases and J gave up 3 bases, with 11 bases separating them. This CDR3 is 12 amino acids long. CDR3 sequence: CSVRNSDYEQYV. CDR3 coding DNA: TGCAGCGTTCGCAACTCAGACTACGAGCAGTACGTC.

V and J are TRBV12-3 or TRBV12-4 and TRBJ1-1; D uncertain. There are 14 residues in the CDR3. The germline V and J ends were trimmed by 9 bases and 1 base, with 15 bases remaining between them. The CDR3 spells CASSMKIWNTEAFF. CDR3 DNA sequence: TGTGCCAGTAGTATGAAGATTTGGAACACTGAAGCTTTCTTT.

The chain carries TRBV5-5 and TRBJ2-7; D is unclear. Deletions cut 0 bases from V and 6 bases from J, with 13 bases between. CDR1 and CDR2 (germline): SGHKS, YYEKEE (reference sequence). The CDR3 spans 14 residues. The CDR3: CASSLVGLAAEQYF. CDR3 DNA sequence: TGTGCCAGCAGCTTGGTGGGGTTGGCCGCCGAGCAGTACTTC. Full variable domain (remainder filled in from reference TRBV5-5 and TRBJ2-7): DAGVTQSPTHLIKTRGQQVTLRCSPISGHKSVSWYQQVLGQGPQFIFQYYEKEERGRGNFPDRFSARQFPNYSSELNVNALLLGDSALYLCASSLVGLAAEQYFGPGTRLTVT.

This clonotype was seen a handful of times. The rearrangement joins TRBV10-3 to TRBJ2-1; 13 bases are a match to TRBD2. This CDR3 has 16 residues. With V trimmed by 3 bases and J by 5 bases, 4 bases remained unmatched. Germline V gene data show CDR1 as ENHRY and CDR2 as SYGVKD. This chain's CDR3 is CAISDRTSGSHNEQFF. The CDR3 DNA sequence: TGTGCCATCAGTGACAGGACTAGCGGGAGTCACAATGAGCAGTTCTTC.

This clonotype was observed a handful of times. V usage is TRBV29-1 and J usage is TRBJ1-1; a weak D match, TRBD1 (5 bases). The CDR3 consists of 14 residues. CDR1 is SQVTM and CDR2 is ANQGSEA in the germline V gene. Deletions cut 6 bases from V and 5 bases from J, with 19 bases between. Here the CDR3 reads CSVDSRVGNTEAFF. The CDR3 bases are TGCAGCGTCGATTCCAGGGTCGGTAATACTGAAGCTTTCTTT.

The chain links TRBV7-3 to TRBJ2-1; no clear D gene. The CDR3 is 13 amino acids. The germline gives CDR1 SGHTA, CDR2 FQGTGA. Between the trimmed V and J ends, which lost 6 bases and 9 bases, there was a span of 15 bases. The CDR3 DNA sequence: TGTGCCAGCAGACCATCGGCCTCCGGTGAGCAGTTCTTC. It specifies CASRPSASGEQFF.

The rearrangement uses TRBV7-2 and TRBJ1-3; D is possibly TRBD1 (5 bases). Trimming pared 4 bases from V and 0 bases from J, leaving 13 bases between. The CDR3 consists of 16 residues. Per the germline V gene, CDR1 is SGHTA and CDR2 is FQGNSA. The CDR3 nucleotides are TGTGCCAGCAGCTGGGGACGGTCGAGCTCTGGAAACACCATATATTTT. It encodes CASSWGRSSSGNTIYF.

V gene TRBV9 combines with J gene TRBJ1-6; a possible D gene is TRBD1 (5 bases). The CDR3 has 15 amino acids. CDR1 is SGDLS, CDR2 YYNGEE, per germline. V was shortened by 3 bases and J by 8 bases, with 15 bases between the two germline ends. CDR3 in DNA: TGTGCCAGCAGCGGGGGACCAGGTCGTGATTCACCCCTCCACTTT. This encodes CASSGGPGRDSPLHF.

The rearrangement joins TRBV12-3 or TRBV12-4 to TRBJ2-5; tentative D call: TRBD1 (6 bases). The CDR3 sequence is 14 residues long. V lost 6 bases and J lost 1, with 12 bases in between. Here the CDR3 DNA reads TGTGCCAGCAGAAGACAGGCGATCCAAGAGACCCAGTACTTC. Protein: CASRRQAIQETQYF.